This TCR beta chain was sequenced during a study of blood T cell repertoires in COVID-19. Study summary: Samples taken during acute and convalescent COVID-19 were collected in the United States, Italy and Spain. T cells, B-cell-depleted T cells, or PBMCs provided the cDNA or gDNA that served as material.

Authors' analysis steps: Reference gene primer amplification gave estimated nucleated cell counts. TCRdb's table, derived via immunoSEQ multiplex PCR, lists solely in-frame clones and lacks some. V, J and clone size were drawn from that table, and D and trimming were deduced from the DNA. The sample carries about 160,000 clones, approximately 88% recorded once. CDR3 length equals 13 residues. Germline V gives CDR1 ENHRY, CDR2 SYGVKD. J gave up 7 bases and V 7 bases, and 10 bases lay outside the gene matches. The TCR sequence derives from an older man with acute or convalescent COVID-19. The chain is built from TRBV10-3 and TRBJ2-7; TRBD1 matches 7 bases. The sample comprised peripheral blood. CDR3 region: CAINAGQDVEQYF. CDR3 in DNA: TGTGCCATCAACGCAGGACAGGACGTGGAGCAGTACTTC.